The 9 T cell receptor beta chains given below trace back to one sample, sequenced in a study of blood T cell repertoires in COVID-19. The protocol was immunoSEQ multiplex PCR, while the TCRdb copy is restricted to in-frame clones and leaves out a portion. The sample holds roughly 100,000 clones; around 90% are singletons and the top ten take roughly 6%. The material sequenced was peripheral blood. Receptor source: a human donor in a cohort sampled during active COVID-19.

CDR3 in amino acids: CASRGTDSLGSYEQYF. CDR3 DNA: TGTGCCAGCAGAGGGACTGATAGTCTTGGGTCCTACGAGCAGTACTTC. The gene calls are TRBV19 and TRBJ2-7; tentatively, D is TRBD2 (6 bases). There are 16 residues in the CDR3. Germline-derived CDR1 and CDR2 are LNHDA and SQIVND (reference sequence). Between the trimmed V and J ends, which lost 9 bases and 1 base, there was a span of 22 bases.

This clone has a single count. The rearrangement joins TRBV4-2 to TRBJ2-5; 8 bases align to TRBD2. V gave up 0 bases and J gave up 0 bases; unmatched junction bases: 6. The germline V gene encodes CDR1 LGHNA and CDR2 YNFKEQ. This CDR3 spans 17 amino acids. CDR3 coding DNA: TGTGCCAGCAGCCAAGAGTCTGTAGCGGGATACCAAGAGACCCAGTACTTC. This sequence encodes CASSQESVAGYQETQYF.

The gene calls are TRBV5-1 and TRBJ2-1; 10 nucleotides align to TRBD2. Germline lookup yields CDR1 SGHRS and CDR2 YFSETQ. The J segment lost 9 bases and the V segment lost 3 bases, leaving 9 bases of the junction unmatched. This CDR3 region has 15 residues. The CDR3 DNA is TGCGCCAGCAGCTGGGGGACTAGCGTTAAGGGTGAGCAGTTCTTC. This encodes CASSWGTSVKGEQFF.

The CDR3 nucleotides are TGCGCCAGCAGCTTTAAAGTAGTCTGGGAGACCCAGTACTTC. This codes for CASSFKVVWETQYF. The chain employs TRBV5-1 and TRBJ2-5; D unclear. Germline V gene sequence: CDR1 SGHRS, CDR2 YFSETQ. CDR3 length: 14 residues. Deletions cut 2 bases from V and 5 bases from J, with 13 bases between.

The chain employs TRBV7-8 and TRBJ1-2; 9 bases fit TRBD1. Germline assignment: CDR1 SGHVS and CDR2 FQNEAQ. The junction had 11 bases not matched to a gene; V was cut back by 5 bases and J by 4 bases. The CDR3 is 16 residues long. CDR3 residues: CASSLLGGQGSYGYTF. The CDR3, as DNA: TGTGCCAGCAGCCTCTTGGGGGGACAGGGTAGCTATGGCTACACCTTC.

This clone occurred once. The chain joins TRBV19 to TRBJ2-1; no definite D call. The CDR3 is made up of 13 amino acids. Between the trimmed V and J ends, which lost 1 base and 8 bases, there was a span of 9 bases. Germline CDR1 is LNHDA and CDR2 is SQIVND (reference sequence). This CDR3 is CASSIVPGYEQFF. CDR3 in DNA: TGTGCCAGTAGTATAGTTCCGGGTTATGAGCAGTTCTTC. Looking up the rest from reference TRBV19 and TRBJ2-1 gives the full variable domain: DGGITQSPKYLFRKEGQNVTLSCEQNLNHDAMYWYRQDPGQGLRLIYYSQIVNDFQKGDIAEGYSVSREKKESFPLTVTSAQKNPTAFYLCASSIVPGYEQFFGPGTRLTVL.

V gene TRBV9 combines with J gene TRBJ2-1; 9 bases agree with TRBD2. Germline V gene sequence: CDR1 SGDLS, CDR2 YYNGEE. The ends lost 3 bases at V and 4 bases at J; junction bases unmatched: 14. This CDR3 has 18 amino acids. The CDR3 DNA sequence: TGTGCCAGCAGCGATGCCACTAGCGGGCAATCCTTATACAATGAGCAGTTCTTC. Residues: CASSDATSGQSLYNEQFF.

This clone was seen just once. The V call is TRBV4-1, the J call TRBJ1-2; tentatively, D is TRBD1 (5 bases). V lost 1 base to trimming and J lost 1 base, with 13 bases between them. The V gene's germline CDR1 is MGHRA and CDR2 YSYEKL. CDR3 length: 16 amino acids. In DNA, the CDR3 is TGCGCCAGCAGCCAAGGACCGGGGGTCGTTAACTATGGCTACACCTTC. This gives the protein CASSQGPGVVNYGYTF.

This clone was recorded once. V gene TRBV2 combines with J gene TRBJ2-3; 7 nucleotides agree with TRBD2. The CDR3 consists of 15 residues. CDR1 is SNHLY and CDR2 is FYNNEI in the germline V gene. V lost 4 bases, J lost 3 bases, and 7 bases stayed unmatched. The CDR3 is CASSGTVGGTDTQYF. The CDR3 DNA sequence: TGTGCCAGCAGTGGTACAGTGGGGGGGACAGATACGCAGTATTTT.